This TCR beta chain was captured by sequencing in a study of T cells in Graves' hyperthyroidism and ophthalmopathy. Broader study findings: Median prediction lead before ophthalmopathy onset was 5.5 to 7 months with the model. The blood repertoire included most of the expanded thyroid clonotypes above 0.001.

Germline V gene sequence: CDR1 GTSNPN, CDR2 SVGIG (reference sequence). With 2 bases removed from V and 1 base from J, the gap between germline ends came to 6 bases. The length of the CDR3 is 13 residues. There were TCR beta CDR3 regions amplified from RNA transcripts. HTBI primers were used for first-round RT-PCR of the TCR CDR3. TCRdb reanalysed the multiplex PCR reads using MiXCR and keeps one entry per CDR3 protein. In the table there are approximately 260,000 distinct CDR3 sequences, roughly 15% of which are singletons. There are many counts of this clonotype. Antigen specificity is unknown. Sequencing was done on a sample of blood. The sequence was obtained from a woman aged 50 to 60 with Graves' hyperthyroidism that later progressed to Graves' ophthalmopathy. The chain has TRBV30 and TRBJ1-5; no clear D gene. The CDR3 DNA reads as TGTGCCTGGAGTAAAGACAGCAATCAGCCCCAGCATTTT. Protein: CAWSKDSNQPQHF.